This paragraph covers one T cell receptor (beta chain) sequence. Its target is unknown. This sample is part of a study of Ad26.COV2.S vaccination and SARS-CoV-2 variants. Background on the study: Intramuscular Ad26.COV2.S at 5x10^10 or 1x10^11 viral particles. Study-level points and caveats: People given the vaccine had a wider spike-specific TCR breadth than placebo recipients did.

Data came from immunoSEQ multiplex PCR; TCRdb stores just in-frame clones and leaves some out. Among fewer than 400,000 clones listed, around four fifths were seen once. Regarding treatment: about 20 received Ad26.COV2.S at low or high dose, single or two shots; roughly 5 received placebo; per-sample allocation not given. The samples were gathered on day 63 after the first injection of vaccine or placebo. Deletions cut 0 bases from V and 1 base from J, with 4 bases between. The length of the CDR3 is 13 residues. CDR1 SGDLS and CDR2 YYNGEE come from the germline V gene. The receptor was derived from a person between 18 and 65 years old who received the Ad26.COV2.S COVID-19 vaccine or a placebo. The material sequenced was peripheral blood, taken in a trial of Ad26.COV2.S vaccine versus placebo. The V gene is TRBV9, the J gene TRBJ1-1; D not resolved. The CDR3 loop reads CASSVVPNTEAFF. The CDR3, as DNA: TGTGCCAGCAGCGTAGTACCGAACACTGAAGCTTTCTTT.